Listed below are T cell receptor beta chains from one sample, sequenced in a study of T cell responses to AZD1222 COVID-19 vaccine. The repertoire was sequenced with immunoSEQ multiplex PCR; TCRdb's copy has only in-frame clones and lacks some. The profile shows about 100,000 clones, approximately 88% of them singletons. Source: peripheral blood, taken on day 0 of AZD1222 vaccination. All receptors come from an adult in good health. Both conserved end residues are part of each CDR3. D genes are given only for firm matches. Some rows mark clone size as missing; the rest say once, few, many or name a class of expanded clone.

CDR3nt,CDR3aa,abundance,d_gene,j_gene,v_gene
TGTGCCAGCAGTTCAGACGGGGAGCTGTTTTTT,CASSSDGELFF,-,-,TRBJ2-2,TRBV6-5
TGTGCCAGCAGTGCCGAGCGGGGACCCGTTGAGCAGTTCTTC,CASSAERGPVEQFF,once,TRBD2,TRBJ2-1,TRBV27
TGTGCCAGCAGTTTACTTACAGGGATGAACACTGAAGCTTTCTTT,CASSLLTGMNTEAFF,-,-,TRBJ1-1,TRBV28
TGCGCCAGCAGTGACGGGGGGTCCCCCAATCAGCCCCAGCATTTT,CASSDGGSPNQPQHF,-,-,TRBJ1-5,TRBV10-2
TGCGCCAGCAGCTTGAGAGAGGCTGAAGCTTTCTTT,CASSLREAEAFF,-,-,TRBJ1-1,TRBV5-1
TGTGCCAGTAGTACAACAGCGGGAGCGAACTACGAGCAGTACTTC,CASSTTAGANYEQYF,-,TRBD2,TRBJ2-7,TRBV19
TGTGCCAGCAGATACCAATACGAGCAGTACTTC,CASRYQYEQYF,-,-,TRBJ2-7,TRBV6-6
TGTGCCAGCAGCCCTAACCCTGGGGGGAGCACAGATACGCAGTATTTT,CASSPNPGGSTDTQYF,-,-,TRBJ2-3,TRBV11-1
TGTGCCAGCTCCGGACAGGGTCCCTATGGCTACACCTTC,CASSGQGPYGYTF,-,TRBD1,TRBJ1-2,TRBV27
TGTGCCTGGAGTGTACGTGAAGGAAACACCATATATTTT,CAWSVREGNTIYF,-,-,TRBJ1-3,TRBV30
TGTGCCAGTTCGGACAGGGAGGGTCAGCCCCAGCATTTT,CASSDREGQPQHF,-,TRBD1,TRBJ1-5,TRBV19
TGTGCCAGCAGTCTAGGGACTAGCGGTCCGCAGTATTTT,CASSLGTSGPQYF,-,TRBD2,TRBJ2-3,TRBV27
TGTGCCATCAGGACAGGGGACTATGGCTACACCTTC,CAIRTGDYGYTF,-,TRBD1,TRBJ1-2,TRBV10-3
TGTGCCAGCAGCTTCCTGGGACAGGGGTTAGAGCCCCAGCATTTT,CASSFLGQGLEPQHF,-,TRBD1,TRBJ1-5,TRBV7-8
TGCAGCGTTGAAGGTGGTAGCGGGGTCCTCAATGAGCAGTTCTTC,CSVEGGSGVLNEQFF,-,TRBD2,TRBJ2-1,TRBV29-1
TGTGCCAGCAGCTCCAGGGTGGGTGGCAATCAGCCCCAGCATTTT,CASSSRVGGNQPQHF,-,-,TRBJ1-5,TRBV5-6
TGTGCCAGCAGCTTAGCCACAGGGGAGGGCTACACCTTC,CASSLATGEGYTF,-,TRBD1,TRBJ1-2,TRBV7-9
TGTGCCAGCTCACCATTGGATCGGGGGGCTGCCCTTCGGGCAGATACGCAGTATTTT,CASSPLDRGAALRADTQYF,-,-,TRBJ2-3,TRBV18
TGTGCCAGTAGTACCCAAAGGGACAGGGGTTCGGCGAACACTGAAGCTTTCTTT,CASSTQRDRGSANTEAFF,-,TRBD1,TRBJ1-1,TRBV19
TGTGCCAGCAGCTTACCCGGGACAGGGGCCTATGGCTACACCTTC,CASSLPGTGAYGYTF,-,TRBD1,TRBJ1-2,TRBV7-8
TGCGCCAGCAGCCAGGACTGGGTGCATGAGCAGTTCTTC,CASSQDWVHEQFF,-,-,TRBJ2-1,TRBV4-3
TGTGCCAGCAGTTCAGGACAGGGCCTACTAGCCCCTGGCTACACCTTC,CASSSGQGLLAPGYTF,-,TRBD1,TRBJ1-2,TRBV28
TGTGCCAGCACAAAGAGGGGACTCGGAGATACGCAGTATTTT,CASTKRGLGDTQYF,-,-,TRBJ2-3,TRBV7-9
TGTGCCAGCAGCCCGGAGGGCTGGAGGGAGACCCAGTACTTC,CASSPEGWRETQYF,-,-,TRBJ2-5,TRBV5-4
TGTGCCAGTAGTATCGAATTTCGGGACAGGCGTTCTGGAAACACCATATATTTT,CASSIEFRDRRSGNTIYF,-,TRBD1,TRBJ1-3,TRBV19
TGTGCCAGCAGCTTAGCGCTGGACACCGGGGAGCTGTTTTTT,CASSLALDTGELFF,-,-,TRBJ2-2,TRBV7-2
TGCAGCGTTGGAGGAAAAGCGGCCTACTACGAGCAGTACTTC,CSVGGKAAYYEQYF,-,-,TRBJ2-7,TRBV29-1
TGTGCCAGCAGCTTGGGAGGGATTAACACTGAAGCTTTCTTT,CASSLGGINTEAFF,-,-,TRBJ1-1,TRBV5-4
TGTGCCAGTAGTTGGGGACAGTTTATGGACGAGCAGTACTTC,CASSWGQFMDEQYF,-,TRBD1,TRBJ2-7,TRBV19
TGCGCCAGCAGCTTGGCGGGGACTAGCGGGAGAGAGACCCAGTACTTC,CASSLAGTSGRETQYF,-,TRBD2,TRBJ2-5,TRBV5-1
TGCAGCGTTAGTGGTCGAACTGAAGCTTTCTTT,CSVSGRTEAFF,-,-,TRBJ1-1,TRBV29-1
TGTGCCACCAGCAGAGATCGTCTAGACTCCTATGGCTACACCTTC,CATSRDRLDSYGYTF,-,-,TRBJ1-2,TRBV15
TGTGCCAGCAGTCGAGTCACCTCCTCGGTAGGGGAGCTGTTTTTT,CASSRVTSSVGELFF,-,-,TRBJ2-2,TRBV11-2
TGTGCCAGTAGGTGGGGACAGGGTAGAAATCAGCCCCAGCATTTT,CASRWGQGRNQPQHF,-,TRBD1,TRBJ1-5,TRBV19
TGTGCCAGTAGTATAGAGGGGCAGCGTGAAGCTTTCTTT,CASSIEGQREAFF,-,-,TRBJ1-1,TRBV19
TGCAGCGTTGAAGTCACCCCCAGAGCTGAAGCTTTCTTT,CSVEVTPRAEAFF,-,-,TRBJ1-1,TRBV29-1
TGTGCCAGCAGTTTATCCTATTCGGGGGGACAGGGAGGTTCACCCCTCCACTTT,CASSLSYSGGQGGSPLHF,-,TRBD1,TRBJ1-6,TRBV28
TGTGCCAGCAGTACCGGAGACTACGAGCAGTACTTC,CASSTGDYEQYF,-,-,TRBJ2-7,TRBV28
TGTGCCAGCAGCGTAGGGGGACAGCAAGATGAAAAACTGTTTTTT,CASSVGGQQDEKLFF,-,TRBD1,TRBJ1-4,TRBV9
TGTGCCAGCATCACTTTTTCGTCATCCGGGACAGGCTATGGCTACACCTTC,CASITFSSSGTGYGYTF,-,TRBD1,TRBJ1-2,TRBV28
TGTGCCAGCAGTTACTCGTTGCGGGATTCTCTCACAGATACGCAGTATTTT,CASSYSLRDSLTDTQYF,-,-,TRBJ2-3,TRBV6-2/TRBV6-3
TGTGCCAGCAGCTTGATCGCAGGGGTGAACACCGGGGAGCTGTTTTTT,CASSLIAGVNTGELFF,few,-,TRBJ2-2,TRBV7-9
TGTGCCAGCAGCCAAGATCTAAACAATGAGCAGTTCTTC,CASSQDLNNEQFF,-,-,TRBJ2-1,TRBV14
TGTGCCAGCAGTTCGAGACAGGGCTCTGAAGCTTTCTTT,CASSSRQGSEAFF,-,TRBD1,TRBJ1-1,TRBV3-1/TRBV3-2
TGTGCCAGTACCCCAGGGGGGGGGCGTTGGAGCACTGAAGCTTTCTTT,CASTPGGGRWSTEAFF,-,TRBD1,TRBJ1-1,TRBV19
TGTGCCACCAACAGGGGGGTGGCTAATGAAAAACTGTTTTTT,CATNRGVANEKLFF,few,TRBD1,TRBJ1-4,TRBV28
TGTGCCAGCAGCTTGGGCCGGGACGGGTCTTATACGCAGTATTTT,CASSLGRDGSYTQYF,-,-,TRBJ2-3,TRBV5-4
TGTGCCAGCAAAGACCTGGTGGGTAATGAAAAACTGTTTTTT,CASKDLVGNEKLFF,-,-,TRBJ1-4,TRBV2
TGTGCCAGCAGCGGTTTAGGGTCGAGCTCTGGAAACACCATATATTTT,CASSGLGSSSGNTIYF,-,-,TRBJ1-3,TRBV28
TGTGCCATAAGGGGGGGAGCGCTCACCGGGGAGCTGTTTTTT,CAIRGGALTGELFF,-,-,TRBJ2-2,TRBV6-6
TGTGCCACCGGACAGGGCCCGGGGGTCCAGTACTTC,CATGQGPGVQYF,-,TRBD1,TRBJ2-5,TRBV24-1
TGCGCCAGCAGTGAGTCGACGGGTACTGGAAACACCATATATTTT,CASSESTGTGNTIYF,few,-,TRBJ1-3,TRBV10-1
TGTGCCAGCAGTTCCCAACTAGGGGCCCAAGAGACCCAGTACTTC,CASSSQLGAQETQYF,-,-,TRBJ2-5,TRBV28
TGTGCCAGCAGCCGCTCGACTAGCGGGAGCACCGGGGAGCTGTTTTTT,CASSRSTSGSTGELFF,-,TRBD2,TRBJ2-2,TRBV3-1/TRBV3-2